The next 18 T cell receptor beta chains were all read from a single sample in a study of T and B cells in COVID-19 patients (dated by TCRdb to between 2020 and 2021). Sequenced on an Illumina MiSeq. Multiplex PCR with BIOMED2 TRB-A/B primer pools was used to amplify TRB rearrangements. TCRdb reanalyzed the raw reads on its own, using fastp at Q25 for trimming and MiXCR for clone calling, and kept in-frame beta chains. A single entry per CDR3 protein holds the most common genes and DNA from its merged rows. This sample gives 6,000 to 8,500 distinct CDR3 sequences in total; under 40% of them show up just once. About 24% of the sample is taken by the ten largest. TRB repertoires were amplified from around 250-460 ng of genomic DNA extracted from blood. Specimen: blood. These receptors were taken from a human donor who had recovered from COVID-19.

V gene TRBV5-6 combines with J gene TRBJ1-2; no definite D call. The CDR3 has 14 amino acids. Per germline, CDR1 SGHDT and CDR2 YYEEEE. Trimming stripped 4 bases from V and 5 bases from J, with 15 bases between. The CDR3 region is CASSRAGPIYGYTF. CDR3 nucleotide sequence: TGTGCCAGCAGCCGAGCCGGGCCCATATATGGCTACACCTTC.

By share, this clonotype counts as medium-sized. The chain carries TRBV12-3 or TRBV12-4 and TRBJ2-2, with 10 positions matching TRBD1. V lost 10 bases, J lost 4 bases, and 3 bases stayed unmatched. This CDR3 region has 13 residues. CDR3 bases: TGTGCCACCGGGACAGGGGTCACCGGGGAGCTGTTTTTT. Its protein product is CATGTGVTGELFF.

V usage is TRBV19 and J usage is TRBJ1-2; D unclear. The V gene's germline CDR1 is LNHDA and CDR2 SQIVND (reference sequence). The V end lost 2 bases, the J end lost 1 base, and 5 bases lay between the germline ends. The CDR3 loop spans 13 amino acids. The CDR3 spells CASSISLNYGYTF. The CDR3 DNA follows: TGTGCCAGTAGTATAAGTCTTAACTATGGCTACACCTTC. The whole variable domain, filled in from reference TRBV19 and TRBJ1-2, reads DGGITQSPKYLFRKEGQNVTLSCEQNLNHDAMYWYRQDPGQGLRLIYYSQIVNDFQKGDIAEGYSVSREKKESFPLTVTSAQKNPTAFYLCASSISLNYGYTFGSGTRLTVV.

The genes are TRBV6-6 and TRBJ1-1; D unclear. Deletions cut 8 bases from V and 0 bases from J, with 10 bases between. There are 13 residues in the CDR3. CDR1 is MNHNY, CDR2 SVGAGI, per germline (reference sequence). CDR3 sequence reads: CASSVVMNTEAFF. CDR3 nucleotide sequence: TGTGCCAGCTCAGTAGTAATGAACACTGAAGCTTTCTTT.

A note on this clonotype: Given a much more abundant clone one base away, this may be a read error. Here the CDR3 omits its conserved ending phenylalanine or tryptophan, so a read error is the likely source. V gene TRBV5-6 combines with J gene TRBJ2-3; 13 bases align to TRBD2. Germline V gene sequence: CDR1 SGHDT, CDR2 YYEEEE. The CDR3 loop spans 16 amino acids. J was trimmed by 8 bases and V by 4 bases; bases with no gene match: 10. CDR3 coding DNA: TGTGCCAGCAGCACCCAGACTAGCGGGGGGCCGGGTACGCAGTATATT. Protein sequence: CASSTQTSGGPGTQYI.

This clonotype occurred a few times. The chain recombines TRBV7-9 with TRBJ2-1; 10 positions agree with TRBD2. The CDR3 has 15 residues. J lost 6 bases, V lost 1 base, and 3 bases had no gene match. Germline V gene sequence: CDR1 SEHNR, CDR2 FQNEAQ (reference sequence). The CDR3 nucleotides are TGTGCCAGCAGCTTAGTGGTAGCGGGGGGCAATGAGCAGTTCTTC. This encodes CASSLVVAGGNEQFF.

This clonotype was observed a few times. The V gene is TRBV5-4, the J gene TRBJ2-3, with 9 positions matching TRBD1. Looked up from germline, CDR1 is SGHNT and CDR2 is YYREEE (reference sequence). The trim removed 4 bases at V and 6 bases at J, leaving 12 bases unmatched. CDR3 length: 16 amino acids. The CDR3 region is CASSTENRGRIDTQYF. CDR3 coding DNA: TGTGCCAGCAGCACAGAAAACAGGGGGCGCATCGATACGCAGTATTTT. Full variable domain (missing parts from reference TRBV5-4 and TRBJ2-3): ETGVTQSPTHLIKTRGQQVTLRCSSQSGHNTVSWYQQALGQGPQFIFQYYREEENGRGNFPPRFSGLQFPNYSSELNVNALELDDSALYLCASSTENRGRIDTQYFGPGTRLTVL.

This clonotype was found a few times. The chain is built from TRBV6-2 or TRBV6-3 and TRBJ2-2; tentative D call: TRBD1 (6 bases). The CDR3 runs to 14 residues. The germline V and J ends were trimmed by 3 bases and 5 bases, with 10 bases remaining between them. Per germline, CDR1 MNHEY and CDR2 SVGEGT. CDR3 residues: CASSYFGQTGELFF. In DNA, the CDR3 is TGTGCCAGCAGTTATTTCGGACAGACCGGGGAGCTGTTTTTT.

This clonotype was seen a handful of times. Mismatch with germline at one junction end may stem from a read error. The CDR3 reads CSATPTDLRDRWTIGDF. The CDR3 DNA is TGCAGTGCTACGCCTACTGACCTCCGGGACAGATGGACGATCGGGGACTTC. This rearrangement joins TRBV20-1 to TRBJ2-5, with 7 positions matching TRBD1. Germline V gene lookup returns CDR1 DFQATT and CDR2 SNEGSKA (reference sequence). The CDR3 length is 17 residues.

This clonotype has a handful of counts. The rearrangement uses TRBV18 and TRBJ1-5; 7 bases are a match to TRBD1. There are 14 residues in the CDR3. Germline trimming cut 4 bases from V and 4 bases from J; bases unmatched to any gene: 4. Germline V CDR1 and CDR2: KGHSH, LQKENI. CDR3 nucleotides: TGTGCCAGCTCACTAGGGACAGATAATCAGCCCCAGCATTTT. It yields the protein CASSLGTDNQPQHF.

The rearrangement uses TRBV5-1 and TRBJ2-7, with 9 bases that match TRBD1. The CDR3 consists of 16 residues. V lost 0 bases, J lost 2 bases, and 6 bases stayed unmatched. Germline CDR1 SGHRS, CDR2 YFSETQ. CDR3 in amino acids: CASSLVGQGRPYEQYV. The CDR3 coding sequence is TGCGCCAGCAGCTTGGTTGGACAGGGGAGACCCTACGAGCAGTACGTC.

By proportion, this clonotype is medium-sized (0.01 to 0.1%). CDR3 loop: CASSPWDRRDEQYV. DNA for the CDR3: TGTGCCAGCAGTCCCTGGGACAGACGGGACGAGCAGTACGTC. This chain links TRBV27 with TRBJ2-7; 7 positions match TRBD1. The CDR3 spans 14 residues. V lost 5 bases and J lost 5; bases outside the gene matches: 9. The V gene's germline CDR1 is MNHEY and CDR2 SMNVEV (reference sequence).

This clonotype appeared once. The V call is TRBV20-1, the J call TRBJ2-3; TRBD1 is a possible D gene (6 bases). The CDR3 totals 13 residues. From germline, CDR1 is DFQATT and CDR2 SNEGSKA (reference sequence). The ends were cut back, 1 base at V and 4 bases at J, with 9 bases in the middle. The CDR3 DNA reads as TGCAGTGCTAGAGGGTCAGGGGCAGATACGCAGTATTTT. Its protein product is CSARGSGADTQYF.

The V gene is TRBV7-6, the J gene TRBJ2-5; 9 positions match TRBD1. From germline, CDR1 is SGHVS and CDR2 FNYEAQ. Unmatched junction bases numbered 8, after V lost 4 bases and J lost 2 bases. The CDR3 covers 16 residues. DNA of the CDR3: TGTGCCAGCAGCTCCAACAGGGGGCGCCTTCAAGAGACCCAGTACTTC. Translated, it gives CASSSNRGRLQETQYF.

This clonotype is termed medium-sized (0.01 to 0.1%). V and J are TRBV19 and TRBJ1-5; D not resolved. CDR3 length: 13 amino acids. Trimming removed 5 bases from V and 3 bases from J, with 8 bases in between. Germline V gene data show CDR1 as LNHDA and CDR2 as SQIVND (reference sequence). The CDR3 DNA reads as TGTGCCAGTAGTTCTACGCCCAATCAGCCCCAGCATTTT. This codes for CASSSTPNQPQHF.

By share of the sample, this clonotype is medium-sized. The rearrangement joins TRBV19 to TRBJ2-7; 8 bases align to TRBD1. Germline CDR1 is LNHDA and CDR2 is SQIVND (reference sequence). The CDR3 runs to 14 residues. After removal of 6 bases from V and 3 bases from J, the junction contained 7 bases not matched to a gene. The CDR3 reads CASRSSDRGYEQYF. CDR3 bases: TGTGCCAGTAGATCGAGTGACAGGGGCTACGAGCAGTACTTC. The full variable domain, in which reference TRBV19 and TRBJ2-7 provide the parts outside the CDR3, is DGGITQSPKYLFRKEGQNVTLSCEQNLNHDAMYWYRQDPGQGLRLIYYSQIVNDFQKGDIAEGYSVSREKKESFPLTVTSAQKNPTAFYLCASRSSDRGYEQYFGPGTRLTVT.

The J gene is TRBJ2-7, the V gene TRBV4-3; 7 bases agree with TRBD1. The junction had 5 bases not matched to a gene; V was cut back by 0 bases and J by 3 bases. The CDR3 loop spans 15 amino acids. Germline V CDR1 and CDR2: LGHNA, YSLEER. CDR3 sequence: CASSQERQGLYEQYV. The CDR3 nucleotides read TGCGCCAGCAGCCAAGAACGACAGGGCCTCTACGAGCAGTACGTC.

The chain carries TRBV20-1 and TRBJ2-5; 7 bases line up with TRBD1. The CDR3 is made up of 16 amino acids. The junction had 10 bases not matched to a gene; V was cut back by 3 bases and J by 0 bases. Germline CDR1 DFQATT, CDR2 SNEGSKA (reference sequence). The CDR3 is CSARGYRGPHQETQYF. CDR3 coding DNA: TGCAGTGCTAGGGGATACAGGGGCCCTCACCAAGAGACCCAGTACTTC.